The subject of this entry is one T cell receptor (beta chain). Its cognate antigen is unknown. The data stem from a study of Graves' ophthalmopathy and Graves' hyperthyroidism. Findings of the study overall: Its predictions of ophthalmopathy progression gave the model over 65% sensitivity and about 72% specificity.

Diagnosis relied on clinical symptoms, serum thyroxine, TRAb, thyroid ultrasound and orbital computed tomography. Out of around 10 ml of fresh peripheral blood, PBMCs were obtained. RNA transcripts were the source from which TCR beta CDR3 regions were amplified. The first-round RT-PCR employed HTBI primers together with the Qiagen OneStep RT-PCR kit. A multiplex PCR was then performed as the second round. TCRdb reanalysed the multiplex PCR reads using MiXCR and keeps one entry per CDR3 protein. The table lists about 740,000 distinct CDR3 sequences, roughly 40% of them singletons, with approximately 43% in the top ten. The receptor was derived from an adult man with Graves' ophthalmopathy. Sample: peripheral blood.

The CDR3 is CASSLAVQGRGGYTF. CDR3 DNA sequence: TGTGCCAGCAGCTTAGCGGTACAGGGGAGGGGTGGCTACACCTTC. The chain employs TRBV7-9 and TRBJ1-2, with 7 bases fitting TRBD1. The germline V gene encodes CDR1 SEHNR and CDR2 FQNEAQ (reference sequence). V shed 0 bases and J 7 bases; nucleotides not matched to a gene: 8. The length of the CDR3 is 15 residues.